Shown below are 19 T cell receptor beta chains from a single sample sequenced in a study of blood T cell repertoires in COVID-19. The assay was immunoSEQ multiplex PCR, and TCRdb's table has in-frame clones only and misses some. The table shows a few hundred thousand clones, with 80% to 95% occurring only once. The sequencing input was peripheral blood. These receptors originate from a woman in her thirties with COVID-19, enrolled during active disease.

This rearrangement joins TRBV30 to TRBJ2-7; the match to TRBD2 covers 13 bases. V lost 7 bases, J lost 1 base, and 7 bases stayed unmatched. The CDR3 is 15 residues long. The germline V gene has CDR1 GTSNPN and CDR2 SVGIG (reference sequence). The CDR3 loop is CAFPGTSGMSYEQYF. The CDR3, as DNA: TGTGCCTTCCCAGGGACTAGCGGGATGTCCTACGAGCAGTACTTC.

The J gene is TRBJ1-5, the V gene TRBV11-2; D is unresolved. Trimming left V 2 bases short and J 3 bases short, with 5 bases between. The CDR3 is 13 amino acids. Germline V gene lookup returns CDR1 SGHAT and CDR2 FQNNGV. CDR3 sequence (DNA): TGTGCCAGCAGCTTACGTCCCAATCAGCCCCAGCATTTT. This translates into CASSLRPNQPQHF.

The genes are TRBV7-3 and TRBJ2-3, with D possibly being TRBD2 (5 bases). The CDR3 is 15 residues long. From germline, CDR1 is SGHTA and CDR2 FQGTGA. V was shortened by 2 bases and J by 2 bases, with 11 bases between the two germline ends. The CDR3: CASSLGPGNTDTQYF. The CDR3 DNA reads as TGTGCCAGCAGCTTAGGTCCGGGAAACACAGATACGCAGTATTTT.

The V gene is TRBV9, the J gene TRBJ2-5, with a tentative D call TRBD2 (7 bases). V lost 0 bases and J 4 bases, leaving 16 bases between the germline ends. Germline lookup yields CDR1 SGDLS and CDR2 YYNGEE. This CDR3 has 16 amino acids. The CDR3, as DNA: TGTGCCAGCAGCGTAGGAGGAGGGGGGGCCCTAGAGACCCAGTACTTC. This codes for CASSVGGGGALETQYF.

This chain joins TRBV30 and TRBJ1-3; weak D call: TRBD1 (6 bases). Per the germline V gene, CDR1 is GTSNPN and CDR2 is SVGIG (reference sequence). The V end was cut by 5 bases, the J end by 4 bases, with 12 bases between. There are 13 residues in the CDR3. CDR3 coding DNA: TGTGCCTGGGAGGCAGGGGTAGGAAACACCATATATTTT. It translates to CAWEAGVGNTIYF. Complete variable domain (other parts from reference TRBV30 and TRBJ1-3): SQTIHQWPATLVQPVGSPLSLECTVEGTSNPNLYWYRQAAGRGLQLLFYSVGIGQISSEVPQNLSASRPQDRQFILSSKKLLLSDSGFYLCAWEAGVGNTIYFGEGSWLTVV.

This clone has at least ten counts. In nucleotides, the CDR3 is TGTGCCAGCAGCCAAGCGTCACAGGGTAAAGCACCCCTCCACTTT. Protein sequence: CASSQASQGKAPLHF. J is TRBJ1-6 and V is TRBV3-1 (or the pseudogene TRBV3-2); D perhaps matches TRBD1 (6 bases). The CDR3 has 15 amino acids. Germline CDR1 reads LGHDT; CDR2 reads YNNKEL (reference sequence). V lost 1 base, J lost 11 bases, and 15 bases lay in between.

This chain links TRBV19 with TRBJ1-1; D gene unclear. Germline V lookup: CDR1 LNHDA, CDR2 SQIVND (reference sequence). The CDR3 consists of 14 residues. V lost 5 bases and J 1 base, leaving 11 bases between the germline ends. The CDR3 loop reads CASSWAFANTEAFF. The CDR3 coding sequence is TGTGCCAGTAGTTGGGCGTTTGCGAACACTGAAGCTTTCTTT.

This sequence joins TRBV3-1 (or the pseudogene TRBV3-2) and TRBJ2-7, with 8 positions matching TRBD1. The CDR3 spans 15 residues. Looked up from germline, CDR1 is LGHDT and CDR2 is YNNKEL (reference sequence). V gave up 3 bases and J gave up 5 bases; unmatched junction bases: 9. DNA of the CDR3: TGTGCCAGCAGCCACGCGACAGGGGTTACCCACGAGCAGTACTTC. As protein: CASSHATGVTHEQYF.

V gene TRBV28 combines with J gene TRBJ2-7, with 7 bases lining up with TRBD1. Germline trimming cut 4 bases from V and 0 bases from J; bases unmatched to any gene: 6. The length of the CDR3 is 15 residues. Per the germline V gene, CDR1 is MDHEN and CDR2 is SYDVKM. This CDR3 reads CASSSPGGSSYEQYF. CDR3 DNA sequence: TGTGCCAGCAGTTCCCCAGGGGGAAGCTCCTACGAGCAGTACTTC.

V and J are TRBV10-1 and TRBJ2-3; 7 bases agree with TRBD1. Germline trimming cut 0 bases from V and 1 base from J; bases unmatched to any gene: 4. Germline V gene data show CDR1 as WNHNN and CDR2 as SYGVQD (reference sequence). This CDR3 is built from 16 residues. CDR3 sequence reads: CASSESRQGGTDTQYF. CDR3 DNA: TGCGCCAGCAGTGAGTCGCGACAGGGTGGCACAGATACGCAGTATTTT.

This clone was seen just once. This rearrangement joins TRBV2 to TRBJ1-2, with TRBD1 identical over 7 bases. Looked up from germline, CDR1 is SNHLY and CDR2 is FYNNEI. This CDR3 has 14 residues. With V trimmed by 0 bases and J by 8 bases, 6 bases remained unmatched. The CDR3 loop reads CASSEARGRTGYTF. Here the CDR3 DNA reads TGTGCCAGCAGTGAAGCAAGGGGGCGCACCGGCTACACCTTC. The complete variable domain, with remaining parts taken from reference TRBV2 and TRBJ1-2, reads EPEVTQTPSHQVTQMGQEVILRCVPISNHLYFYWYRQILGQKVEFLVSFYNNEISEKSEIFDDQFSVERPDGSNFTLKIRSTKLEDSAMYFCASSEARGRTGYTFGSGTRLTVV.

The chain is built from TRBV4-1 and TRBJ2-1; TRBD2 matches at 10 bases. CDR3 length: 17 residues. With V trimmed by 0 bases and J by 3 bases, 5 bases remained unmatched. The germline CDR1 and CDR2 sequences are MGHRA and YSYEKL. The CDR3 coding sequence is TGCGCCAGCAGCCAAGAAAGGGGGACTAGCGTCTACAATGAGCAGTTCTTC. Translated, it gives CASSQERGTSVYNEQFF.

A single count supports this clone. Other DNA sequences in this sample translate to the same CDR3. The genes are TRBV28 and TRBJ2-2, with no clear D. CDR1 and CDR2 from the germline V gene are MDHEN and SYDVKM. V shed 10 bases and J shed 4 bases, with 4 bases lying between them. The CDR3 length is 10 residues. The CDR3 sequence is CATSTGELFF. Written as DNA, the CDR3 is TGTGCCACTTCCACCGGGGAGCTGTTTTTT.

The chain links TRBV5-8 to TRBJ1-5; a weak D match, TRBD1 (6 bases). Germline V gene data show CDR1 as SGHTS and CDR2 as YDEGEE. V lost 4 bases, J lost 0 bases, and 20 bases lay in between. The CDR3 consists of 18 residues. Here the CDR3 reads CASSRDRTGVYSNQPQHF. The CDR3 DNA is TGTGCCAGCAGCCGTGACAGGACCGGGGTTTATAGCAATCAGCCCCAGCATTTT.

The gene calls are TRBV19 and TRBJ1-1, with TRBD1 identical over 10 bases. The CDR3 sequence is 14 residues long. Trimming at V came to 9 bases and at J to 4 bases, leaving 8 bases not matched to a gene. Germline lookup yields CDR1 LNHDA and CDR2 SQIVND (reference sequence). The CDR3 nucleotides read TGTGCCAGCTTGGGACAGGGGTTCGCCACTGAAGCTTTCTTT. Amino acids: CASLGQGFATEAFF.

V and J are TRBV19 and TRBJ2-1; 14 bases align to TRBD2. Per germline, CDR1 LNHDA and CDR2 SQIVND (reference sequence). V lost 3 bases and J lost 4; bases outside the gene matches: 17. The CDR3 loop spans 21 amino acids. The CDR3 here is CASSILRLAGGPSQLYNEQFF. The DNA of the CDR3 is TGTGCCAGTAGTATTCTCAGACTAGCGGGAGGGCCTTCCCAATTATACAATGAGCAGTTCTTC.

V gene TRBV19 combines with J gene TRBJ2-2; 8 bases are a match to TRBD2. The CDR3 is made up of 16 amino acids. Per germline, CDR1 LNHDA and CDR2 SQIVND (reference sequence). V shed 3 bases and J 4 bases; nucleotides not matched to a gene: 7. The CDR3 sequence: CASSIRLAGLTGELFF. DNA for the CDR3: TGTGCCAGTAGTATTCGGCTAGCGGGCCTCACCGGGGAGCTGTTTTTT.

V gene TRBV5-4 combines with J gene TRBJ2-7; 13 nucleotides align to TRBD2. Per germline, CDR1 SGHNT and CDR2 YYREEE (reference sequence). This CDR3 is 16 amino acids long. The ends lost 2 bases at V and 3 bases at J; junction bases unmatched: 5. CDR3 coding DNA: TGTGCCAGCAGCTTTGGACTAGCGGGAGCTGTCTACGAGCAGTACTTC. Translating it yields CASSFGLAGAVYEQYF.

The rearrangement links TRBV29-1 to TRBJ1-3, with 9 bases lining up with TRBD1. Germline V gives CDR1 SQVTM, CDR2 ANQGSEA. The CDR3 contains 14 residues. The J segment lost 4 bases and the V segment lost 1 base, leaving 2 bases of the junction unmatched. CDR3 amino acids: CSVEGDRDGNTIYF. The CDR3 DNA is TGCAGCGTTGAAGGGGACAGGGACGGAAACACCATATATTTT.